This TCR beta chain is from a study of T cells in Graves' hyperthyroidism and ophthalmopathy. In the study overall: Sampling of peripheral blood happened at initial diagnosis, prior to any treatment. Notes on the study in general: Ophthalmopathy was model-predicted a median around 6.1 months pre-onset.

Amplification targeted TCR beta CDR3 regions from RNA transcripts. An initial round of RT-PCR targeting the TCR CDR3 relied on the HTBI primer set. Using its own MiXCR run on the multiplex PCR reads, TCRdb lists one record per CDR3 protein. This sample has around 580,000 distinct CDR3 sequences; approximately 15% occur once, and the top ten carry 15% to 20%. The CDR3 is made up of 14 amino acids. Trimming removed 5 bases from V and 7 bases from J; junction bases left unmatched: 11. This clonotype has ten or more counts. The antigen is not known. The TCR was taken from a woman in her late teens or twenties with Graves' hyperthyroidism. Sequences were obtained from blood. V and J are TRBV12-3 or TRBV12-4 and TRBJ2-7; 7 nucleotides agree with TRBD1. The CDR3 loop is CASSPETGTEEQYF. The CDR3 DNA is TGTGCCAGCAGTCCAGAGACAGGGACGGAGGAGCAGTACTTC.